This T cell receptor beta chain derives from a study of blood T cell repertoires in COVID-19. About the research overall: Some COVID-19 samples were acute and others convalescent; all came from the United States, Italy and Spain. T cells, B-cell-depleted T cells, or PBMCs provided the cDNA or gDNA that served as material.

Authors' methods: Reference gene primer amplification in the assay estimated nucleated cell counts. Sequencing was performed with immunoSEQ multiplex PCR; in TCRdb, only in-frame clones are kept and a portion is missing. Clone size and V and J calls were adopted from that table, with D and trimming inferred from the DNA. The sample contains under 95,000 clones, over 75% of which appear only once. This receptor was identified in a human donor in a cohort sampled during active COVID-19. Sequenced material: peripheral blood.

CDR3 sequence: CASSQASTSVHEQFF. The DNA for the CDR3 is TGTGCCAGCAGCCAGGCGTCTACTAGCGTACATGAGCAGTTCTTC. The rearrangement joins TRBV3-1 (or the pseudogene TRBV3-2) to TRBJ2-1; 7 positions agree with TRBD2. Germline lookup yields CDR1 LGHDT and CDR2 YNNKEL (reference sequence). Germline trimming cut 3 bases from V and 8 bases from J; bases unmatched to any gene: 10. This CDR3 has 15 amino acids.